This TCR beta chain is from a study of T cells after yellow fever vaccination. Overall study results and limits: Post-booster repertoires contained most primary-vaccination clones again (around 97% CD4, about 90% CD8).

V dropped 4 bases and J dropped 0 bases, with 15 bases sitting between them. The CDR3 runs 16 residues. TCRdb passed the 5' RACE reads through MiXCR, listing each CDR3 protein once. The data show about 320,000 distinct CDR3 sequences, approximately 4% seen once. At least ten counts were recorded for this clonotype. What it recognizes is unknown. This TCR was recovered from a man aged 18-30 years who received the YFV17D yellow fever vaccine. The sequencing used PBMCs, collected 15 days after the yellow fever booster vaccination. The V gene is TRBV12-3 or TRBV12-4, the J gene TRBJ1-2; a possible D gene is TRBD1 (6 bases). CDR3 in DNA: TGTGCCAGCAGTTACGACTTGGGGGCTACTAACTATGGCTACACCTTC. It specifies CASSYDLGATNYGYTF.